A single sample gave rise to the 15 T cell receptor beta chains below, sequenced in a study of CD8 T cells in Susac syndrome. Roughly 0.45 to 1 ug RNA was reverse transcribed with random hexamers. TCRdb analysed the immunoSEQ multiplex PCR reads with MiXCR anew, one entry per CDR3 protein. The sample records 200,000 or so distinct CDR3 sequences, around 96% being singletons. Specimen: CD4+ T cells from PBMCs. All receptors derive from a human donor with multiple sclerosis.

The chain employs TRBV9 and TRBJ2-1; tentatively, D is TRBD1 or TRBD2 (6 bases each). The germline V and J ends were trimmed by 4 bases and 3 bases, with 14 bases remaining between them. The CDR3 loop spans 15 amino acids. The germline V gene encodes CDR1 SGDLS and CDR2 YYNGEE. The chain's CDR3 is CASSPRGLRYNEQFF. DNA of the CDR3: TGTGCCAGCAGCCCCCGGGGGCTCCGCTACAATGAGCAGTTCTTC.

The J gene is TRBJ2-7, the V gene TRBV7-9, with 7 bases identical to TRBD1. From germline, CDR1 is SEHNR and CDR2 FQNEAQ (reference sequence). The CDR3 length is 14 residues. V shed 3 bases and J 5 bases; nucleotides not matched to a gene: 7. The CDR3 sequence is CASSFAGTEDEQYF. DNA for the CDR3: TGTGCCAGCAGCTTCGCCGGGACAGAGGACGAGCAGTACTTC.

The rearrangement joins TRBV20-1 to TRBJ1-6; no reliable D call. There are 13 residues in the CDR3. With 0 bases removed from V and 10 bases from J, the gap between germline ends came to 10 bases. In germline, CDR1 is DFQATT, CDR2 SNEGSKA (reference sequence). CDR3 loop: CSARDSLSSPLHF. In nucleotides, the CDR3 is TGCAGTGCTAGAGACAGCTTATCATCACCCCTCCACTTT.

The J gene is TRBJ2-5, the V gene TRBV2, with D tentatively TRBD1 (6 bases). CDR1 and CDR2 (germline): SNHLY, FYNNEI. Trimming removed 4 bases at V and 10 bases at J, with 13 bases between. The CDR3 consists of 12 residues. This CDR3 is CASSGTASGQYF. Here the CDR3 DNA reads TGTGCCAGCAGTGGGACAGCCTCTGGCCAGTACTTC.

J is TRBJ1-1 and V is TRBV7-9; D ambiguous. The CDR3 totals 17 residues. From germline, CDR1 is SEHNR and CDR2 FQNEAQ (reference sequence). Trimming shortened V by 5 bases and J by 4 bases, and 23 bases separated the two germline ends. CDR3: CASSPQSWSGGITEAFF. CDR3 sequence (DNA): TGTGCCAGCAGCCCTCAAAGTTGGTCCGGTGGTATCACTGAAGCTTTCTTT.

This sequence joins TRBV9 and TRBJ2-1; 7 bases are shared with TRBD1. This CDR3 has 15 residues. Looked up from germline, CDR1 is SGDLS and CDR2 is YYNGEE. V gave up 0 bases and J gave up 7 bases; unmatched junction bases: 7. CDR3 in amino acids: CASSVEQGQYNEQFF. In nucleotides, the CDR3 is TGTGCCAGCAGCGTAGAACAGGGGCAATATAATGAGCAGTTCTTC.

The V and J genes are TRBV27 and TRBJ1-5, with D unclear. The CDR3 spans 17 residues. Germline CDR1 and CDR2: MNHEY and SMNVEV (reference sequence). Trimming pared 3 bases from V and 9 bases from J, leaving 24 bases between. CDR3 in DNA: TGTGCCAGCAGTTTTGGCGATACACGGGCTTCTTTAGGGCCCCAGCATTTT. Its protein product is CASSFGDTRASLGPQHF.

V gene TRBV20-1 combines with J gene TRBJ1-4; D possibly corresponds to TRBD1 (5 bases). CDR3 length: 13 amino acids. V was shortened by 6 bases and J by 8 bases, with 16 bases between the two germline ends. The germline V gene encodes CDR1 DFQATT and CDR2 SNEGSKA (reference sequence). The CDR3 coding sequence is TGCAGTGCGGAGGGAGGTGAGGGGGAAAAACTGTTTTTT. Its protein product is CSAEGGEGEKLFF.

This clonotype appeared a single time. The chain couples TRBV9 to TRBJ2-5; 9 bases map to TRBD2. The CDR3 consists of 15 residues. Losses at the gene ends were 2 bases for V and 4 bases for J; bases not matched to a gene: 6. Germline CDR1 and CDR2: SGDLS and YYNGEE. The CDR3 spells CASSVGSGSGETQYF. CDR3 coding DNA: TGTGCCAGCAGCGTTGGTAGCGGGAGCGGAGAGACCCAGTACTTC.

J is TRBJ2-3 and V is TRBV29-1, with no clear D. V gave up 7 bases and J gave up 6 bases, with 14 bases separating them. Germline values: CDR1 SQVTM, CDR2 ANQGSEA. This CDR3 region has 12 residues. The CDR3 sequence: CSAAPYADTQYF. The CDR3 DNA reads as TGCAGCGCCGCTCCGTACGCGGATACGCAGTATTTT.

This clonotype was observed a single time. The chain uses TRBV19 and TRBJ2-7, with D perhaps assigned TRBD1 or TRBD2 (5 bases each). Deletions cut 6 bases from V and 2 bases from J, with 17 bases between. From germline, CDR1 is LNHDA and CDR2 SQIVND (reference sequence). The CDR3 loop spans 15 amino acids. CDR3 nucleotide sequence: TGTGCCAGTAGCCAATTAGGGGAGAGGCCCTACGAGCAGTACTTC. This sequence encodes CASSQLGERPYEQYF.

J is TRBJ2-1 and V is TRBV5-1, with 13 bases aligning to TRBD2. The trim removed 4 bases at V and 8 bases at J, leaving 6 bases unmatched. Germline V CDR1 and CDR2: SGHRS, YFSETQ. There are 15 residues in the CDR3. The CDR3 region is CASSKGTSGIDEQFF. CDR3 sequence (DNA): TGCGCCAGCAGCAAGGGGACTAGCGGGATAGATGAGCAGTTCTTC. The full variable domain, rest sourced from reference TRBV5-1 and TRBJ2-1, is KAGVTQTPRYLIKTRGQQVTLSCSPISGHRSVSWYQQTPGQGLQFLFEYFSETQRNKGNFPGRFSGRQFSNSRSEMNVSTLELGDSALYLCASSKGTSGIDEQFFGPGTRLTVL.

The chain recombines TRBV10-3 with TRBJ2-1; D unclear. Germline values: CDR1 ENHRY, CDR2 SYGVKD. This CDR3 region has 12 residues. Trimming shortened V by 0 bases and J by 8 bases, and 5 bases separated the two germline ends. The CDR3 region has the DNA TGTGCCATCAGTGAGTCTCGTTATGAGCAGTTCTTC. Translated, it gives CAISESRYEQFF.

The genes are TRBV2 and TRBJ1-6; 11 positions agree with TRBD1. The V gene end was trimmed by 9 bases and the J gene end by 9 bases; junction bases not matched to a gene: 13. Germline V gene sequence: CDR1 SNHLY, CDR2 FYNNEI. This CDR3 is built from 16 residues. The DNA for the CDR3 is TGTGCCAGACGGAAGAATCCCGGGACAGGGGGTTCACCCCTCCACTTT. It encodes CARRKNPGTGGSPLHF. The full variable domain, completed using reference TRBV2 and TRBJ1-6, is EPEVTQTPSHQVTQMGQEVILRCVPISNHLYFYWYRQILGQKVEFLVSFYNNEISEKSEIFDDQFSVERPDGSNFTLKIRSTKLEDSAMYFCARRKNPGTGGSPLHFGNGTRLTVT.

This chain links TRBV29-1 with TRBJ2-1; perhaps TRBD1 as D (6 bases). The CDR3 sequence is 14 residues long. Trimming took off 0 bases at V and 10 bases at J, with 16 bases between the two ends. Germline V gene data show CDR1 as SQVTM and CDR2 as ANQGSEA. CDR3 in amino acids: CSVEENFGTSEQFF. CDR3 nucleotide sequence: TGCAGCGTTGAAGAAAATTTTGGGACATCCGAGCAGTTCTTC.